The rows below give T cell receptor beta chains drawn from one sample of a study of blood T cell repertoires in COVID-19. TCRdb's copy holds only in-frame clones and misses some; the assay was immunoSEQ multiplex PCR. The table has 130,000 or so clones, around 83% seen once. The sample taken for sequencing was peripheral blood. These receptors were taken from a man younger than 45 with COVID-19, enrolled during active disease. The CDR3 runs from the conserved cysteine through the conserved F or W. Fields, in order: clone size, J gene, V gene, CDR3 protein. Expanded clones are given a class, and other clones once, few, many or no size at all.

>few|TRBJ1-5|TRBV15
CATSGGQLSNQPQHF
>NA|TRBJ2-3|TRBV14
CASSRVAADTQYF
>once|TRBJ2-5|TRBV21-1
CASSKRTGCQETQYF
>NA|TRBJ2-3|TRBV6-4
CASSRLAGEADTQYF
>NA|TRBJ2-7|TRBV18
CASSPPGTGVLYEQYF
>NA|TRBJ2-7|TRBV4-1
CASSQPSTGDEQYF
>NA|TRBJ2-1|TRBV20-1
CSASLGTSGSGEQFF
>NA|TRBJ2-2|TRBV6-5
CASGGLAGGTGELFF
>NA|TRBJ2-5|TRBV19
CASSTGTSGVETQYF
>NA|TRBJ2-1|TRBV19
CASSTAGGYNEQFF